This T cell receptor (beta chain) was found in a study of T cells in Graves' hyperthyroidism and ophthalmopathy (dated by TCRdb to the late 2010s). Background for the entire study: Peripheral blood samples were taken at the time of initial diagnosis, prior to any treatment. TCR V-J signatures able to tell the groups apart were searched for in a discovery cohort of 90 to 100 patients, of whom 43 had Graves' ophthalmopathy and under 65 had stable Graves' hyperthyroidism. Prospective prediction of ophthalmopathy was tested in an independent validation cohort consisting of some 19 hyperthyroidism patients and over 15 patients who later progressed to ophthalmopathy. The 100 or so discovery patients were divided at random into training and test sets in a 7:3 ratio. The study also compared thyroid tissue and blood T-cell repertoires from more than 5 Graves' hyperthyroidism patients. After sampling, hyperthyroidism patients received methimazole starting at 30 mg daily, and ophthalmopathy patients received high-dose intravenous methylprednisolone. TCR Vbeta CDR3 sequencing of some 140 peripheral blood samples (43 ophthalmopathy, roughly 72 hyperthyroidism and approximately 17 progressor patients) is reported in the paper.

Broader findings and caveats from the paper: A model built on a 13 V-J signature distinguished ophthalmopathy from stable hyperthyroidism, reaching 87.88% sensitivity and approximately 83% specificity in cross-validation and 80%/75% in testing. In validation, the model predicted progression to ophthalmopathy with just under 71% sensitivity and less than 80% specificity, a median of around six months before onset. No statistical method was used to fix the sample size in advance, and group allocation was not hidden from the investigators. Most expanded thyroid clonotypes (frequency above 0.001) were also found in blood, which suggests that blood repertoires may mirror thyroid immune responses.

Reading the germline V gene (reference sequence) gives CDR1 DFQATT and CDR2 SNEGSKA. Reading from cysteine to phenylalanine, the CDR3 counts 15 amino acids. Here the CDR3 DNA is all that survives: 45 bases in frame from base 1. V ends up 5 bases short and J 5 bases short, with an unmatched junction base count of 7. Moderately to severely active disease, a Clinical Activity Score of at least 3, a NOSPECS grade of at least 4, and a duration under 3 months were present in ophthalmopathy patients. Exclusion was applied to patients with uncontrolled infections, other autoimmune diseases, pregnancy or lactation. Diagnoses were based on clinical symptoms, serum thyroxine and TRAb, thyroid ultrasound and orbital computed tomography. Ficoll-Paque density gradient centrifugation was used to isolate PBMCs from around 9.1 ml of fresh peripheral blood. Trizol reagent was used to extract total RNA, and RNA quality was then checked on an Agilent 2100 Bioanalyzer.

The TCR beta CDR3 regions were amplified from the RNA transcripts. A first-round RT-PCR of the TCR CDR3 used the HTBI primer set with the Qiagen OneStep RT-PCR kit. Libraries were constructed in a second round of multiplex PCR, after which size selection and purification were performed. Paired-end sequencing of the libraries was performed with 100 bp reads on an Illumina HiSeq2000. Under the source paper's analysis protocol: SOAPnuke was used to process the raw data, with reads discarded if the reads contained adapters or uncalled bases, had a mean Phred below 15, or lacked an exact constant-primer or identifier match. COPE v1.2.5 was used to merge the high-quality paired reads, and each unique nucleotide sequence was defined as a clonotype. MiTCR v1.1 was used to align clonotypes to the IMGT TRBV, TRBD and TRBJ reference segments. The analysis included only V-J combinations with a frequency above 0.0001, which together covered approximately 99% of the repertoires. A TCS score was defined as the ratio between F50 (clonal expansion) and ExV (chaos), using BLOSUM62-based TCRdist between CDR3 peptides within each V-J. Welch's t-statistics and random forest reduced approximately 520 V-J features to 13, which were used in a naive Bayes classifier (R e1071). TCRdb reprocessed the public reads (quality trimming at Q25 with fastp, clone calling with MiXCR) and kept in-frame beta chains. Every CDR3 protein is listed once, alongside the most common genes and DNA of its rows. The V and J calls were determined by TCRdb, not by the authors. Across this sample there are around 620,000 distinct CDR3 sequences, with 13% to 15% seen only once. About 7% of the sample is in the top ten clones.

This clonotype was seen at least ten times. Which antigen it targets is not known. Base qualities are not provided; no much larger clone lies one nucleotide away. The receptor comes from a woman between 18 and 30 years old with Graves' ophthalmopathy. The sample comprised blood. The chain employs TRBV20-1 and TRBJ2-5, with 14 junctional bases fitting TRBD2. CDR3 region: CSAAGLAGEGETQYF. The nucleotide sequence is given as TGCAGTGCTGCGGGACTAGCGGGAGAGGGTGAGACCCAGTACTTC.